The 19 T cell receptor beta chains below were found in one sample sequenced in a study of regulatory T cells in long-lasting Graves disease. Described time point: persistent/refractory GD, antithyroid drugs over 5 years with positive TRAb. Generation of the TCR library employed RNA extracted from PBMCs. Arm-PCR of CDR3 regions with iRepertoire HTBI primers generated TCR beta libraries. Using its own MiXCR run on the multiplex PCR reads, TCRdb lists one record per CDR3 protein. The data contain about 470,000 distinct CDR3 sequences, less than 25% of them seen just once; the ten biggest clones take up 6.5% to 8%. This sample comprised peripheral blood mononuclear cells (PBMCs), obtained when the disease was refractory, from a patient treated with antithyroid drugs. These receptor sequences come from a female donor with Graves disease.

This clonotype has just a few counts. For the CDR3, the DNA is TGTGCCAGTAGGGAACCAGGGAGGACTAGCAATCAGCCCCAGCATTTT. Translation gives CASREPGRTSNQPQHF. This rearrangement joins TRBV19 to TRBJ1-5; D might be TRBD1 (5 bases). Trimming took 6 bases from V and 0 from J, leaving 15 bases between them. The CDR3 contains 16 residues. The V gene's germline CDR1 is LNHDA and CDR2 SQIVND (reference sequence).

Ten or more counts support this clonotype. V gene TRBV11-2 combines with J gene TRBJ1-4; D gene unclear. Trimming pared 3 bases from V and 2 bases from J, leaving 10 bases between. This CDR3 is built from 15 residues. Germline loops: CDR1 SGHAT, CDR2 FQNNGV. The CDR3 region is CASSFLGRTNEKLFF. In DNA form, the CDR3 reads TGTGCCAGCAGCTTTTTGGGCAGGACTAATGAAAAACTGTTTTTT.

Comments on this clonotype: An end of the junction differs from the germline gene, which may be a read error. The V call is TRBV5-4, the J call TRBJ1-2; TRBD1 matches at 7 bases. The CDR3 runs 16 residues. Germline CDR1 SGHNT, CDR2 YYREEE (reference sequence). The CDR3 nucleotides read TGTGCCAGCAGCACCGGAGGACAGGCTGAGAACTATGGCCACACCTTC. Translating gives CASSTGGQAENYGHTF.

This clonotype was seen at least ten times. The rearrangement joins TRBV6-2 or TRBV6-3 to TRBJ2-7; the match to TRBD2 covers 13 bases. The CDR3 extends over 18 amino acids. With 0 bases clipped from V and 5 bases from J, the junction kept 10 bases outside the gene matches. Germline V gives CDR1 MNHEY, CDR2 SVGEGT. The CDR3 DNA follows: TGTGCCAGCAGTTACTCTCTCCCGGGACTAGCGGGACCCCACGAGCAGTACTTC. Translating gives CASSYSLPGLAGPHEQYF.

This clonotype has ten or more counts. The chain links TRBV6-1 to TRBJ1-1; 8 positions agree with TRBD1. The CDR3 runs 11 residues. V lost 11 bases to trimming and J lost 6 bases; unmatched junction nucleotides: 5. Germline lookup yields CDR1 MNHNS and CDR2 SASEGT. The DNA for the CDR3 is TGTGCCTCAACACAGGGGGCTGAAGCTTTCTTT. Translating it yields CASTQGAEAFF.

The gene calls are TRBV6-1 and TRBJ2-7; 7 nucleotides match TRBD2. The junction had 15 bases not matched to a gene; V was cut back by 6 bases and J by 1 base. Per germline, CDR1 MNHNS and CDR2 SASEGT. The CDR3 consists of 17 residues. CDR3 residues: CASRSDFLQRGSYEQYF. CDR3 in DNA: TGTGCCAGCAGATCCGACTTTCTCCAGCGGGGTTCCTACGAGCAGTACTTC.

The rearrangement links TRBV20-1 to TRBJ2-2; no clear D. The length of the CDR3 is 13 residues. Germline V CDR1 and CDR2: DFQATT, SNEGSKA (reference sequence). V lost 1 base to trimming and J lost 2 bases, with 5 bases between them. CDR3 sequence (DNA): TGCAGTGCTAGAGCCCTTAACACCGGGGAGCTGTTTTTT. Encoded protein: CSARALNTGELFF.

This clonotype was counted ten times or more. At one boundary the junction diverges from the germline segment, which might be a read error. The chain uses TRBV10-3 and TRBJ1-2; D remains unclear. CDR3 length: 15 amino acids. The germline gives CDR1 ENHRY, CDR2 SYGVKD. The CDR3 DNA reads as TGTGCCATCAGTGTTCAATCGGGCGCATCATATGGCCACACCTTC. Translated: CAISVQSGASYGHTF.

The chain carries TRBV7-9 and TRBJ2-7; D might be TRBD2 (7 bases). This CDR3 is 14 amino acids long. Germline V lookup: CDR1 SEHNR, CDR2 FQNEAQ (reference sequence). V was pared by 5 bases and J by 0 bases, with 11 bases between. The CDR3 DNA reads TGTGCCAGCAGCCGGGGGGCTCTCTCCTACGAGCAGTACTTC. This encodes CASSRGALSYEQYF.

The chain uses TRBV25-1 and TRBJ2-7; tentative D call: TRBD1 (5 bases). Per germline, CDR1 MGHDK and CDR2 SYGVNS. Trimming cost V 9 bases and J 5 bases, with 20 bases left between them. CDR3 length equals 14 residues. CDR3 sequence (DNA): TGTGCCAGTTCTGGACGGACGTCAGGGAACGAGCAGTACTTC. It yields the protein CASSGRTSGNEQYF.

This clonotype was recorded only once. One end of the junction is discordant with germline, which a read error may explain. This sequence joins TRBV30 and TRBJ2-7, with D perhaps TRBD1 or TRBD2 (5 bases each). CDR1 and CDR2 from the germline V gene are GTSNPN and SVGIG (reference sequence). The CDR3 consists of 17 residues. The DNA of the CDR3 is TGTGCCTGGATGGAGTTTCGGCCGGGACGGAGGTACTACGAGCAGTGCTTC. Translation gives CAWMEFRPGRRYYEQCF.

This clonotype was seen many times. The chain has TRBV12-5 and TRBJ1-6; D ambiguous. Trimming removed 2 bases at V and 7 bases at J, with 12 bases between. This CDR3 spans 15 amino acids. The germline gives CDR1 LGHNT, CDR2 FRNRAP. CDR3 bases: TGTGCTAGTGGTTTGCGAAGGATGGAAAATTCACCCCTCCACTTT. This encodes CASGLRRMENSPLHF.

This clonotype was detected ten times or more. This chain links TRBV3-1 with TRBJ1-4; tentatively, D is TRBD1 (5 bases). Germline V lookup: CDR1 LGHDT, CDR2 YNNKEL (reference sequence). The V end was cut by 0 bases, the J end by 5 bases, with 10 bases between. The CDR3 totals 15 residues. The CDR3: CASSQESRANEKLFF. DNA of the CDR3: TGTGCCAGCAGCCAAGAGAGCAGGGCGAATGAAAAACTGTTTTTT.

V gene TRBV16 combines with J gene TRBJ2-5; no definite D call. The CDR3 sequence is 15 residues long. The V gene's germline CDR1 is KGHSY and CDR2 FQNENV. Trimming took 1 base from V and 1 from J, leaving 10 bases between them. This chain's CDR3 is CASSQFTSPQETQYF. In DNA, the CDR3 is TGTGCCAGCAGCCAATTCACGTCCCCCCAAGAGACCCAGTACTTC.

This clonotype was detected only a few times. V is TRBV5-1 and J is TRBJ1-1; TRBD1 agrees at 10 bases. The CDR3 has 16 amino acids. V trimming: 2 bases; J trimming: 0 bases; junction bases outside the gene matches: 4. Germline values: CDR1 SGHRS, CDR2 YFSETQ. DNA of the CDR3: TGCGCCAGCAGCTTTGGGACAGGGGCCATGAACACTGAAGCTTTCTTT. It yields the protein CASSFGTGAMNTEAFF. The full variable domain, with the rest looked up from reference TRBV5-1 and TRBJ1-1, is KAGVTQTPRYLIKTRGQQVTLSCSPISGHRSVSWYQQTPGQGLQFLFEYFSETQRNKGNFPGRFSGRQFSNSRSEMNVSTLELGDSALYLCASSFGTGAMNTEAFFGQGTRLTVV.

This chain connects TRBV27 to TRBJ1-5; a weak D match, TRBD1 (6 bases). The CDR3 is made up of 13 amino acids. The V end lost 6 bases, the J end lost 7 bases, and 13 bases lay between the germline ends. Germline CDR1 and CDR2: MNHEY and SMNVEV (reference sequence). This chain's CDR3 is CASRAWTEQPQHF. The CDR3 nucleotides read TGTGCCAGCAGGGCATGGACAGAACAGCCCCAGCATTTT.

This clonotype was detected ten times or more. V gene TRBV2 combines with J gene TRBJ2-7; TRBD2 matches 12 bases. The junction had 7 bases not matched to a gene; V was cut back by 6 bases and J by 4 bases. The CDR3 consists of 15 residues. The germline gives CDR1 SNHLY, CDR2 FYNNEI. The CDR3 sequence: CASRDPGLAGYEQYF. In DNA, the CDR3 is TGTGCCAGCAGAGATCCGGGACTAGCGGGTTACGAGCAGTACTTC.

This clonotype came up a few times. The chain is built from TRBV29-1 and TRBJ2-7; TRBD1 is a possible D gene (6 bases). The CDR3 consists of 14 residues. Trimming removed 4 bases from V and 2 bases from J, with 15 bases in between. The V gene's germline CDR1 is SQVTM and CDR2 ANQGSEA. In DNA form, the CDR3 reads TGCAGCGTTGTAAGGCAGGGGTACACCTACGAGCAGTACTTC. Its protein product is CSVVRQGYTYEQYF.

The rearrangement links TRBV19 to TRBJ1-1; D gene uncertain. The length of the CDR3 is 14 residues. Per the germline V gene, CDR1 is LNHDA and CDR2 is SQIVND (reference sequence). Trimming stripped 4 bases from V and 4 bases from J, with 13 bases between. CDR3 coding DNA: TGTGCCAGTAGTACAACCGGGCTCCTCACTGAAGCTTTCTTT. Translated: CASSTTGLLTEAFF.